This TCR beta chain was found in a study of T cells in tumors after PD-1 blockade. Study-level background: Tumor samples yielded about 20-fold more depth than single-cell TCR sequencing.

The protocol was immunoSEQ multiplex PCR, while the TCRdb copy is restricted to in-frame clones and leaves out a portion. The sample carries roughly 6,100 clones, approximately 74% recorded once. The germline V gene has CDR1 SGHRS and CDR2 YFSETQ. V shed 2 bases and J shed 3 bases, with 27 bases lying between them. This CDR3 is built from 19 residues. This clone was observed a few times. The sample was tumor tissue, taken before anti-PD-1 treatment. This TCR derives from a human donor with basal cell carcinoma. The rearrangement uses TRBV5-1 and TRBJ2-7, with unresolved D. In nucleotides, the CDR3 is TGCGCCAGCAGCTTAAACCCACAATTGGGGTCCCTCCTAAACTACGAGCAGTACTTC. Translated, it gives CASSLNPQLGSLLNYEQYF. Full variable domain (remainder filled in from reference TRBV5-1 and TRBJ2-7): KAGVTQTPRYLIKTRGQQVTLSCSPISGHRSVSWYQQTPGQGLQFLFEYFSETQRNKGNFPGRFSGRQFSNSRSEMNVSTLELGDSALYLCASSLNPQLGSLLNYEQYFGPGTRLTVT.